A single T cell receptor beta chain is shown here with its context. The CDR3 consists of 15 residues. CDR1 LNHDA and CDR2 SQIVND come from the germline V gene (reference sequence). The V and J ends lost 5 bases and 2 bases respectively, with 15 bases between them. As handled by the study authors: Nucleated cell counts were estimated from reference gene primer amplification. Some clones are missing from TCRdb's copy, which holds only in-frame ones; the method was immunoSEQ multiplex PCR. The DNA gave D and trimming, while V, J and clone size come from that table. Of about 300,000 clones in the sample, 84% were seen once. The sample originates from a study of blood T cell repertoires in COVID-19. Turning to the study itself: Whether acute or convalescent, the COVID-19 samples came from the United States, Italy and Spain. Sample material is recorded as cDNA or gDNA derived from T cells, B-cell-depleted T cells, or PBMCs.

The rearrangement links TRBV19 to TRBJ1-2, with D tentatively TRBD1 (5 bases). The source is a human donor with COVID-19, enrolled during active disease. The donor label of this sample is uncertain. Sequenced sample: peripheral blood. The CDR3 is CASSWPGDSNYGYTF. The CDR3 DNA reads TGTGCCAGTAGTTGGCCGGGGGATTCCAACTATGGCTACACCTTC.